In this sample, the clone carrying this T cell receptor (beta chain) turned up once. This CDR3 comprises 14 residues. V was cut by 1 base and J by 6 bases, with 9 bases left in between. Germline CDR1 reads SEHNR; CDR2 reads FQNEAQ (reference sequence). The data derive from a study of T cell responses to AZD1222 COVID-19 vaccine. Profiling relied on immunoSEQ multiplex PCR, and the TCRdb table lists in-frame clones only, not all of them. In the table there are some 120,000 clones, 70% to 90% of which are singletons. The rearrangement links TRBV7-9 to TRBJ2-2; D gene uncertain. The clonotype comes from an adult in good health. The input for sequencing was peripheral blood, taken on day 0 of AZD1222 vaccination. The CDR3 DNA follows: TGTGCCAGCAGCTTAGGGGCCGAGGCCGGGGAGCTGTTTTTT. This codes for CASSLGAEAGELFF.